This T cell receptor (beta chain) was documented in a study of T cell repertoires in cytomegalovirus infection. For the study at large: Public signatures in TCR beta pointed to CMV infection and matching HLA type.

Concerning this clonotype itself: What it binds is unknown.

V lost 3 bases and J 8 bases, leaving 13 bases between the germline ends. The germline gives CDR1 KGHDR, CDR2 SFDVKD. The CDR3 runs to 14 residues. Each CDR3 protein is one row after TCRdb ran MiXCR on the reads. In the table there are 340,000 or so distinct CDR3 sequences, 25% of which are singletons. Study conclusions and caveats: Adding up the frequency of public TCR beta families identified people who carried CMV plus the relevant HLA. The study found HLA-C-restricted CMV-specific TCR beta clonotypes dominating the ex vivo response.

The source was cultured PBMCs, collected from culture after CMV antigen stimulation. The clonotype was recovered from a human donor in good health (CMV status not recorded). Some clones in this sample may be carry-over from other donors' samples. The chain joins TRBV24-1 to TRBJ2-4; D perhaps matches TRBD1 (6 bases). The CDR3: CATSDPRGHDIQYF. The CDR3 DNA reads as TGTGCCACCAGTGATCCGAGGGGACACGACATTCAGTACTTC.